This TCR beta chain was found in a study of T cell changes during pregnancy in multiple sclerosis. With 1 base removed from V and 1 base from J, the gap between germline ends came to 9 bases. This CDR3 is 15 amino acids long. Germline-derived CDR1 and CDR2 are SGHVS and FNYEAQ. Assay used: immunoSEQ multiplex PCR; TCRdb lists only in-frame clones, some missing. The table records 40,000 to 50,000 clones, about 94% of them present only once. This clonotype was sampled from a female donor with multiple sclerosis, enrolled in a pregnancy study. Sample: CD4+ T cells from peripheral blood mononuclear cells, taken in the first trimester of pregnancy. This sequence joins TRBV7-6 and TRBJ2-3, with no clear D. The CDR3 is CASSLGAYGTDTQYF. Here the CDR3 DNA reads TGTGCCAGCAGCTTAGGGGCTTATGGCACAGATACGCAGTATTTT.